This T cell receptor beta chain came from a study of T cell responses to AZD1222 COVID-19 vaccine. Study results and caveats: Following two doses of AZD1222, Spike-specific TCR breadth and depth rose. Donors were largely white British and mainly female; clonal diversity was possibly underestimated. Vaccine-associated CD4 TCRs ranged over spike, dominating at 160-218 and 743-854.

This clone was seen more than once but under ten times. As yet, its antigen is unknown. Repertoires were generated with immunoSEQ multiplex PCR, while TCRdb's copy carries only in-frame clones and drops some. Among about 120,000 clones, roughly four fifths were seen once, and the ten largest hold 4% to 5%. Between the trimmed V and J ends, which lost 5 bases and 4 bases, there was a span of 8 bases. CDR1 is GTSNPN and CDR2 is SVGIG in the germline V gene (reference sequence). The CDR3 length is 11 residues. The clonotype comes from an adult in good health. The sample in question was peripheral blood, obtained on day 0 of AZD1222 vaccination. This chain uses TRBV30 with TRBJ1-2; D call uncertain. The chain's CDR3 is CAWHRGYGYTF. The CDR3 DNA is TGTGCCTGGCATCGAGGCTATGGCTACACCTTC.